Listed here are 11 T cell receptor beta chains from one sample, sequenced in a study of T-cell reconstitution after alpha-beta-depleted transplantation in children (TCRdb year 2016). The receptor library was made with PCR. TCRdb names Illumina HiSeq 2500 as the instrument used. TCR libraries were prepared with molecular barcoding, using unique molecular identifiers to normalize TCRbeta repertoire quantification. Using fastp at Q25 and MiXCR, TCRdb reprocessed the public reads and kept productive beta chains. Rows with one shared CDR3 protein collapse into an entry with the most common genes and DNA. This sample comprises fewer than 750,000 distinct CDR3 sequences, under 30% of them detected only once. The ten largest make up less than 15% of the sample. The treatment or condition label, as the study defines it: allogeneic hematopoietic cell transplantation with graft depleted of TCRalphabeta T cells and CD19 B cells.

Sequenced here: PBMCs, mostly from graft donor cells, sampled 360 days after TCRalphabeta/CD19-depleted stem cell transplant. The origin of the receptors is a boy younger than two who had a stem cell transplant for acute myeloid leukemia, so the T cells may come from the graft donor.

This clonotype was detected only a few times. V usage is TRBV5-4 and J usage is TRBJ2-5, with D perhaps TRBD2 (6 bases). Between the trimmed V and J ends, which lost 2 bases and 3 bases, there was a span of 11 bases. The V gene's germline CDR1 is SGHNT and CDR2 YYREEE (reference sequence). This CDR3 has 14 residues. The CDR3 spells CASSFVGEEETQYF. In DNA, the CDR3 is TGTGCCAGCAGCTTCGTGGGGGAGGAAGAGACCCAGTACTTC.

This clonotype was detected many times. V and J are TRBV20-1 and TRBJ2-1, with D perhaps matching TRBD2 (6 bases). V was cut by 6 bases and J by 7 bases, with 16 bases left in between. Germline loops: CDR1 DFQATT, CDR2 SNEGSKA (reference sequence). This CDR3 is built from 13 residues. The CDR3 region is CSAPKGGRNEQFF. CDR3 nucleotide sequence: TGCAGTGCGCCAAAAGGAGGGAGGAATGAGCAGTTCTTC.

This clonotype was counted ten times or more. This rearrangement joins TRBV7-9 to TRBJ1-3; D is possibly TRBD1 (5 bases). The germline gives CDR1 SEHNR, CDR2 FQNEAQ (reference sequence). The V gene lost 5 bases and the J gene lost 4 bases, with 12 bases spanning the gap. This CDR3 is built from 14 residues. In DNA form, the CDR3 reads TGTGCCAGCAGCCTCCCGGGGGAAGGAAACACCATATATTTT. Protein product: CASSLPGEGNTIYF.

This chain uses TRBV28 with TRBJ2-1; the match to TRBD2 covers 10 bases. The germline V gene encodes CDR1 MDHEN and CDR2 SYDVKM. This CDR3 is 18 amino acids long. Germline trimming cut 6 bases from V and 0 bases from J; bases unmatched to any gene: 11. The CDR3 sequence is CASSSQFSGGSSYNEQFF. The CDR3, as DNA: TGTGCCAGCAGCTCCCAATTTAGCGGGGGGAGCTCCTACAATGAGCAGTTCTTC.

The chain joins TRBV5-5 to TRBJ2-3; D is undetermined. CDR3 length equals 13 residues. The V end was cut by 1 base, the J end by 3 bases, with 6 bases between. Germline V CDR1 and CDR2: SGHKS, YYEKEE (reference sequence). CDR3 in DNA: TGTGCCAGCAGCTTGCAGGTGACAGATACGCAGTATTTT. It encodes CASSLQVTDTQYF.

CDR3 DNA: TGTGCCAGCAGCTCGCGGACTAGCGGGGGCTTTGAAGAGACCCAGTACTTC. Its protein product is CASSSRTSGGFEETQYF. This chain connects TRBV13 to TRBJ2-5; 13 positions match TRBD2. The germline V gene has CDR1 PRHDT and CDR2 FYEKMQ (reference sequence). After removal of 4 bases from V and 3 bases from J, the junction contained 8 bases not matched to a gene. The CDR3 is 17 amino acids. Full variable domain (outside the CDR3, taken from reference TRBV13 and TRBJ2-5): AAGVIQSPRHLIKEKRETATLKCYPIPRHDTVYWYQQGPGQDPQFLISFYEKMQSDKGSIPDRFSAQQFSDYHSELNMSSLELGDSALYFCASSSRTSGGFEETQYFGPGTRLLVL.

This clonotype was picked up a small number of times. This rearrangement joins TRBV10-3 to TRBJ1-1; a weak D match, TRBD1 (6 bases). With 0 bases removed from V and 1 base from J, the gap between germline ends came to 6 bases. This CDR3 comprises 14 residues. CDR1 and CDR2 from the germline V gene are ENHRY and SYGVKD. The CDR3 nucleotides are TGTGCCATCAGTGAGTCGACAGGGAACACTGAAGCTTTCTTT. This encodes CAISESTGNTEAFF.

This rearrangement joins TRBV9 to TRBJ2-5, with unresolved D. There are 15 residues in the CDR3. Germline loops: CDR1 SGDLS, CDR2 YYNGEE. V was shortened by 1 base and J by 2 bases, with 12 bases between the two germline ends. The DNA of the CDR3 is TGTGCCAGCAGCGTACACTGGCAGAATCAAGAGACCCAGTACTTC. Amino acids: CASSVHWQNQETQYF.

CDR3: CASSQDLTGYIQYF. The CDR3 nucleotides read TGTGCCAGCAGCCAAGATCTAACGGGTTACATTCAGTACTTC. The chain has TRBV3-1 and TRBJ2-4; the D is unclear. The CDR3 sequence is 14 residues long. Trimming shortened V by 0 bases and J by 8 bases, and 11 bases separated the two germline ends. The germline CDR1 and CDR2 sequences are LGHDT and YNNKEL (reference sequence). Together with reference TRBV3-1 and TRBJ2-4, the CDR3 gives the full variable domain: DTAVSQTPKYLVTQMGNDKSIKCEQNLGHDTMYWYKQDSKKFLKIMFSYNNKELIINETVPNRFSPKSPDKAHLNLHINSLELGDSAVYFCASSQDLTGYIQYFGAGTRLSVL.

This clonotype was seen more than once but under ten times. The chain has TRBV14 and TRBJ2-3; 9 bases match TRBD1. The junction had 8 bases not matched to a gene; V was cut back by 6 bases and J by 1 base. This CDR3 is 16 amino acids long. The germline V gene has CDR1 SGHDN and CDR2 FVKESK. The DNA for the CDR3 is TGTGCCAGCAGACGCACAGGGGGCAGGGGCACAGATACGCAGTATTTT. Its translation: CASRRTGGRGTDTQYF.

On this clonotype: A read error is possible here, since a much larger clone lies one base away. The V call is TRBV12-3 or TRBV12-4, the J call TRBJ1-5, with TRBD1 as a possible D gene (5 bases). V was cut by 6 bases and J by 7 bases, with 13 bases left in between. The CDR3 totals 13 residues. The CDR3 DNA sequence: TGTGCCAGCAGGTCGGTCAGGGTACAGCCCCAGCATTTT. Protein: CASRSVRVQPQHF.